This T cell receptor beta chain emerged from a study of vaccination effects on CD4 cells after COVID-19. Overall study: Sampling occurred a median 72 days post second dose, range 14 to 241.

This clone was seen a few times. Its antigen is unidentified. ViraFEST used viral peptide pools to expand antigen-specific CD4+ T cells before sequencing. At the end of roughly ten days of culture, CD4+ T cells were isolated. Each participant was given two doses of one vaccine (BNT162b2 or mRNA-1273). Cultures used a few million PBMC per well, approximately 9.7 IU/ml IL-2 and roughly 10 ug/ml peptides. Libraries were prepared by immunoSEQ multiplex PCR; TCRdb keeps only in-frame clonotypes and omits some of them. Among around 15,000 clones, roughly 70% were seen once, and the ten largest hold roughly 25%. Per the germline V gene, CDR1 is SGDLS and CDR2 is YYNGEE. Trimming took off 4 bases at V and 1 base at J, with 12 bases between the two ends. This CDR3 spans 15 amino acids.

This sample comprised CD4+ T cells from PBMCs cultured with HCoV-NL63 spike peptides, obtained after COVID-19 vaccination. The TCR sequence derives from a human donor who received a COVID-19 vaccine. The V and J genes are TRBV9 and TRBJ2-1; D unclear. The CDR3 coding sequence is TGTGCCAGCAGCCCGCGCCCAGCGTCCTACAATGAGCAGTTCTTC. Translating gives CASSPRPASYNEQFF.